The table lists the clone carrying this T cell receptor (beta chain) with many counts. As yet, its antigen is unknown. Template material for amplifying TCR beta CDR3 regions consisted of RNA transcripts. The HTBI primer set served for first-round RT-PCR of the TCR CDR3. Via MiXCR, TCRdb re-called the multiplex PCR reads, giving one row per CDR3 protein. The profile shows about 720,000 distinct CDR3 sequences, 15% to 20% of them singletons. The data originate from a study of T cells in Graves' hyperthyroidism and ophthalmopathy. Findings and limits, study-wide: Most thyroid clonotypes expanded above 0.001 appeared in blood too.

V was trimmed by 5 bases and J by 0 bases, leaving 14 bases between them. CDR1 and CDR2 from the germline V gene are SGHTA and FQGNSA. CDR3 length equals 16 residues. Researchers defined stable Graves' hyperthyroidism as no ophthalmopathy progression within 18 months. Approximately 10 ml of fresh peripheral blood supplied the PBMCs. This sequence joins TRBV7-2 and TRBJ1-5; no clear D. Sample: blood. The clonotype comes from a man between 18 and 35 years old with Graves' hyperthyroidism. In nucleotides, the CDR3 is TGTGCCAGCAGCCCGGAGACCTACTATAGCAATCAGCCCCAGCATTTT. It is translated as CASSPETYYSNQPQHF.